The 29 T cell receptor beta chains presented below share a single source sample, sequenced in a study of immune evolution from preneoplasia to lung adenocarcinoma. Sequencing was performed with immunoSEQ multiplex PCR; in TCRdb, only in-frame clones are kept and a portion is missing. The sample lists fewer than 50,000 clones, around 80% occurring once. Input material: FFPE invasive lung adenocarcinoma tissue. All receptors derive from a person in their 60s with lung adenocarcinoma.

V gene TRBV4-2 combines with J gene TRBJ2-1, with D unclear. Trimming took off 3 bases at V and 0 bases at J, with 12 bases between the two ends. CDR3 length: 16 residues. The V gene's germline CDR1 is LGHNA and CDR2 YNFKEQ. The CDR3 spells CASSQALGSSYNEQFF. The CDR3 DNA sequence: TGTGCCAGCAGCCAGGCCCTCGGAAGCTCCTACAATGAGCAGTTCTTC.

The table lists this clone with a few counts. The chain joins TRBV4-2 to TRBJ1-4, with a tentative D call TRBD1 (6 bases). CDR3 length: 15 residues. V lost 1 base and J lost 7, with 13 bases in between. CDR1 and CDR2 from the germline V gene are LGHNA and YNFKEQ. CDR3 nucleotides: TGTGCCAGCAGCCAAGGACGGGCACAGGGTGAAAAACTGTTTTTT. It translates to CASSQGRAQGEKLFF.

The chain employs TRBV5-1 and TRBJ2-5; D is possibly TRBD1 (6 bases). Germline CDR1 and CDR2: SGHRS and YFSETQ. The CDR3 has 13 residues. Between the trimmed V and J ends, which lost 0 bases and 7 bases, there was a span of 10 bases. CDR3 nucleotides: TGCGCCAGCAGCTTGGGACAGGATTGGACCCAGTACTTC. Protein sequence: CASSLGQDWTQYF.

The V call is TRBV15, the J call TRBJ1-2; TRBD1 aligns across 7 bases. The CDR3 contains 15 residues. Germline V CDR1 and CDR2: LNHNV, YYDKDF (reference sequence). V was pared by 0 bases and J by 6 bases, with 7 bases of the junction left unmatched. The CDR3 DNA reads TGTGCCACCAGCAGAGAGCGGTACAGGGGTAATGGCTACACCTTC. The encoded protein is CATSRERYRGNGYTF.

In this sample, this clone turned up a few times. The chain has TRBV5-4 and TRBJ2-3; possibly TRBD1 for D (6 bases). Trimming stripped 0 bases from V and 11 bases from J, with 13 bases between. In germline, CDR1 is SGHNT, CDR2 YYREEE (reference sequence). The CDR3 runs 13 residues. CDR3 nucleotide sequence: TGTGCCAGCAGCTTGGACAGGGTTAGTGAGCAGTATTTT. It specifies CASSLDRVSEQYF.

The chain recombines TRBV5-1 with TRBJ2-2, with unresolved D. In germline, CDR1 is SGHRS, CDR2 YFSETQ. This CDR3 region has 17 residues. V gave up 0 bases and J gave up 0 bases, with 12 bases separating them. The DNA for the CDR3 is TGCGCCAGCAGCTTGGCCCGAGATAGCTCGAACACCGGGGAGCTGTTTTTT. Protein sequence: CASSLARDSSNTGELFF. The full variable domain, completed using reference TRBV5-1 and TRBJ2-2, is KAGVTQTPRYLIKTRGQQVTLSCSPISGHRSVSWYQQTPGQGLQFLFEYFSETQRNKGNFPGRFSGRQFSNSRSEMNVSTLELGDSALYLCASSLARDSSNTGELFFGEGSRLTVL.

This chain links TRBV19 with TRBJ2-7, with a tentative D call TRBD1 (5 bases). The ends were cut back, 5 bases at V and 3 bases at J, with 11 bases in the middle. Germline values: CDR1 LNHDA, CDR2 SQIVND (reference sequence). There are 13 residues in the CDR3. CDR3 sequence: CASSPHGHYEQYF. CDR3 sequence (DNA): TGTGCCAGTAGTCCTCACGGACACTACGAGCAGTACTTC.

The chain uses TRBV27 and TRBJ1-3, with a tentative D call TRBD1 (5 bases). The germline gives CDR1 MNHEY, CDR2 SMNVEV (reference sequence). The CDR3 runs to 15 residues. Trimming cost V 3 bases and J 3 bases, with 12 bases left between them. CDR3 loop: CASSLAGMGGNTIYF. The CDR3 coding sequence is TGTGCCAGCAGTTTGGCAGGGATGGGTGGAAACACCATATATTTT.

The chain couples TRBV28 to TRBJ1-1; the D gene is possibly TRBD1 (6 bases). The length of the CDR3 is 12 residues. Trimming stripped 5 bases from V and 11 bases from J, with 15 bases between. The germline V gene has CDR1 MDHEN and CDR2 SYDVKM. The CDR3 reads CASSLRQVGAFF. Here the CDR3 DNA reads TGTGCCAGCAGTCTGCGACAGGTTGGGGCTTTCTTT.

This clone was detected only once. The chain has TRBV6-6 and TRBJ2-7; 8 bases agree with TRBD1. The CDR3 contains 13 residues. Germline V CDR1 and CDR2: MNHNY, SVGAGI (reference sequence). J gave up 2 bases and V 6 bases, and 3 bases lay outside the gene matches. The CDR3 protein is CASRRQGPYEQYF. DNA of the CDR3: TGTGCCAGCAGGAGACAGGGGCCCTACGAGCAGTACTTC.

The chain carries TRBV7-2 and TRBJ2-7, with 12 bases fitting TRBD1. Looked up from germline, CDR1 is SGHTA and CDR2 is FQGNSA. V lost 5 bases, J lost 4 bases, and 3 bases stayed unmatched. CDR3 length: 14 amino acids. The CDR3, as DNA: TGTGCCAGCAGCCTGGGACAGGGGGCGTACGAGCAGTACTTC. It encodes CASSLGQGAYEQYF.

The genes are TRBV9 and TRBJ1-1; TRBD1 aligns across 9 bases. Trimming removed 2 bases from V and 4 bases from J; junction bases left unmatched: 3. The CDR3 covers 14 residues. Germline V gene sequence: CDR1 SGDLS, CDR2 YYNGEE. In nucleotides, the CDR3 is TGTGCCAGCAGCGTGGGACAGGGTAGCACTGAAGCTTTCTTT. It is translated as CASSVGQGSTEAFF.

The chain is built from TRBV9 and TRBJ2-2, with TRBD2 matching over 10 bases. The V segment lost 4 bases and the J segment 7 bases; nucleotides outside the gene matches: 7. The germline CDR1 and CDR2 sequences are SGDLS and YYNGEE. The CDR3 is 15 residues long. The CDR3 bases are TGTGCCAGCAGCCCATCTAGCGGGAGAATCGGGGAGCTGTTTTTT. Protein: CASSPSSGRIGELFF.

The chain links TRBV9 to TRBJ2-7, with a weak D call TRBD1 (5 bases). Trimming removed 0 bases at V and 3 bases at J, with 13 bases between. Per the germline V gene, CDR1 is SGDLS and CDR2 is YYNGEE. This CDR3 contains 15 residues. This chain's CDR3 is CASSVAPQGIYEQYF. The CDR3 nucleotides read TGTGCCAGCAGCGTAGCTCCCCAGGGAATCTACGAGCAGTACTTC.

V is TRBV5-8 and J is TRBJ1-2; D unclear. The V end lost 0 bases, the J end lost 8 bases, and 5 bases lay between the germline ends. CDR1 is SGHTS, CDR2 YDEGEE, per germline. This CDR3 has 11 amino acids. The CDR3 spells CASSLARGYTF. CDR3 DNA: TGTGCCAGCAGCTTGGCCAGGGGCTACACCTTC.

CDR3 residues: CASSLAMWVNYGYTF. Here the CDR3 DNA reads TGTGCCAGCAGCTTAGCGATGTGGGTTAACTATGGCTACACCTTC. J is TRBJ1-2 and V is TRBV7-2; D unresolved. This CDR3 region has 15 residues. CDR1 is SGHTA, CDR2 FQGNSA, per germline. The V end was cut by 0 bases, the J end by 1 base, with 9 bases between.

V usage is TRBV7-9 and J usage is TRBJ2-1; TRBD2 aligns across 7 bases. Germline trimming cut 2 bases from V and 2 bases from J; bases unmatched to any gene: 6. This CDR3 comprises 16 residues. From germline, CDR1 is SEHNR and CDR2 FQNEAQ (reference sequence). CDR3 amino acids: CASSLSLAGAYNEQFF. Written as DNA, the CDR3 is TGTGCCAGCAGCTTAAGTCTGGCGGGAGCCTACAATGAGCAGTTCTTC. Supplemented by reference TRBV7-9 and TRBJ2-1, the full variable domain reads DTGVSQNPRHKITKRGQNVTFRCDPISEHNRLYWYRQTLGQGPEFLTYFQNEAQLEKSRLLSDRFSAERPKGSFSTLEIQRTEQGDSAMYLCASSLSLAGAYNEQFFGPGTRLTVL.

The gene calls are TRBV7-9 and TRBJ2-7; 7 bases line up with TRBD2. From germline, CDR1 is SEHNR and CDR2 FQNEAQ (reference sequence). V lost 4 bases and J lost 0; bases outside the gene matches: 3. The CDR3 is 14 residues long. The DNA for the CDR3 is TGTGCCAGCAGCTGGACTAGAAACTCCTACGAGCAGTACTTC. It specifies CASSWTRNSYEQYF.

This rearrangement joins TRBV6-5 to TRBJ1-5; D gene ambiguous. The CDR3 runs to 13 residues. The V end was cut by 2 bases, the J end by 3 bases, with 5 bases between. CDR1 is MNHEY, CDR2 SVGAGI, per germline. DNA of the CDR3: TGTGCCAGCAGTTACCGACTCAATCAGCCCCAGCATTTT. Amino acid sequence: CASSYRLNQPQHF.

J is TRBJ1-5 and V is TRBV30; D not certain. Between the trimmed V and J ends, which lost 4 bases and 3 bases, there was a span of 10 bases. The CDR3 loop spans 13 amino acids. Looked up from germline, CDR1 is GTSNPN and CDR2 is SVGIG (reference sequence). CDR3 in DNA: TGTGCCTGGAATGTCGAGTACAATCAGCCCCAGCATTTT. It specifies CAWNVEYNQPQHF.

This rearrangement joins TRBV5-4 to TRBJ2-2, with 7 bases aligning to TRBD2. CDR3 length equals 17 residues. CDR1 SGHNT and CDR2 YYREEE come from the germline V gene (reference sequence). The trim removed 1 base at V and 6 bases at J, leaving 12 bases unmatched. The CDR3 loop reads CASSLQSSGPLAGELFF. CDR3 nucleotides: TGTGCCAGCAGCTTGCAATCTAGCGGACCTTTAGCCGGGGAGCTGTTTTTT.

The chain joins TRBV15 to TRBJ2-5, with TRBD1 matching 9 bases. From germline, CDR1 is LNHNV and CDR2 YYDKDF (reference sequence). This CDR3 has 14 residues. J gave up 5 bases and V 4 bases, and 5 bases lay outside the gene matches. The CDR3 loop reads CATSKYRGQETQYF. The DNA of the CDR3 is TGTGCCACCAGCAAGTACAGGGGGCAGGAGACCCAGTACTTC.

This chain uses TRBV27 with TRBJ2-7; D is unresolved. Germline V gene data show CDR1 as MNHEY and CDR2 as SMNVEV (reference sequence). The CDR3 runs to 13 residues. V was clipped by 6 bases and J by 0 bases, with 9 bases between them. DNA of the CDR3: TGTGCCAGCAGAGCTGCGGCCTCCTACGAGCAGTACTTC. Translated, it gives CASRAAASYEQYF.

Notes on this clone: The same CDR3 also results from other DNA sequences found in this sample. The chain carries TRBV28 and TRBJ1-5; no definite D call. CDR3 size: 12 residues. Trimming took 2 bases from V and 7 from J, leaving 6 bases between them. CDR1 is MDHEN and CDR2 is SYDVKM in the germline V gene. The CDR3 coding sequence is TGTGCCAGCAGTTTAGTGGTCCAGCCCCAGCATTTT. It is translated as CASSLVVQPQHF.

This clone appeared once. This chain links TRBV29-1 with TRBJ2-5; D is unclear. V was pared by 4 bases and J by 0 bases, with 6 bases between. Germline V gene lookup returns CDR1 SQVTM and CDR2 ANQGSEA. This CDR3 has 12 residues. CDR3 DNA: TGCAGCGTTGTCCAGAACCAAGAGACCCAGTACTTC. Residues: CSVVQNQETQYF.

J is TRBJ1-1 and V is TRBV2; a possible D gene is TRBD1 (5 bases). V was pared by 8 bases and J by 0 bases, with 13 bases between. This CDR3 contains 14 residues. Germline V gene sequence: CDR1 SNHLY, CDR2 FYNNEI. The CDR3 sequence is CASGGPNMNTEAFF. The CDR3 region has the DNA TGTGCCAGCGGGGGACCCAACATGAACACTGAAGCTTTCTTT.

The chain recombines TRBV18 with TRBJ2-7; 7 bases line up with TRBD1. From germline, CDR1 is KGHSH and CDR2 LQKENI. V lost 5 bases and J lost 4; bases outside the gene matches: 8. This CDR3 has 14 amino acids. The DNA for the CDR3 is TGTGCCAGCTCATCCCGGGACAGTCAGTACGAGCAGTACTTC. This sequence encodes CASSSRDSQYEQYF.

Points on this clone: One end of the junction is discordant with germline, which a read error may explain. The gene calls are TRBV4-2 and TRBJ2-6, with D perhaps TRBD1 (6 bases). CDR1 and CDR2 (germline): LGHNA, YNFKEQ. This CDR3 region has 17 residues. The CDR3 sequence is CASTSTGRPSGANILTF. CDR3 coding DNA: TGTGCCAGCACCAGCACAGGGCGCCCGTCTGGGGCCAACATCCTGACTTTC.

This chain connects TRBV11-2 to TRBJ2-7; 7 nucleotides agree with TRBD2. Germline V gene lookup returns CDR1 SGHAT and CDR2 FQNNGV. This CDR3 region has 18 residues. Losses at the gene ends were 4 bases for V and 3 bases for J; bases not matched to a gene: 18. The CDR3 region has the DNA TGTGCCAGCAGCTCAATGGGGGGGACGGGATCGCGGGTCTACGAGCAGTACTTC. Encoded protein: CASSSMGGTGSRVYEQYF.